This record covers a single TCR beta chain. The antigen remains unidentified. Amplified TCR beta CDR3 regions came from RNA transcripts. The study used the HTBI primer set for a first-round RT-PCR of the TCR CDR3. TCRdb analysed the multiplex PCR reads with MiXCR anew, one entry per CDR3 protein. In the table there are some 620,000 distinct CDR3 sequences, 15% to 20% of which are singletons. This sample was taken from a study of T cells in Graves' hyperthyroidism and ophthalmopathy. Findings of the study overall: Blood also contained most expanded thyroid clonotypes above 0.001.

Graves' hyperthyroidism was deemed stable given no ophthalmopathy progression within 18 months. Those patients with uncontrolled infection, other autoimmune disease, pregnancy or lactation were excluded. Together with thyroid ultrasound, orbital computed tomography, serum thyroxine and TRAb, clinical symptoms were used for diagnoses. This TCR was sampled from a woman in her twenties or thirties with Graves' hyperthyroidism. The sample consisted of blood.

CDR3 protein: CASSLAKDTQYF. The CDR3 coding sequence is TGTGCCAGCAGCTTAGCCAAGGATACGCAGTATTTT. This chain uses TRBV7-2 with TRBJ2-3; D gene unclear. CDR3 length: 12 residues. The V gene's germline CDR1 is SGHTA and CDR2 FQGNSA. Trimming removed 0 bases from V and 6 bases from J, with 4 bases in between.